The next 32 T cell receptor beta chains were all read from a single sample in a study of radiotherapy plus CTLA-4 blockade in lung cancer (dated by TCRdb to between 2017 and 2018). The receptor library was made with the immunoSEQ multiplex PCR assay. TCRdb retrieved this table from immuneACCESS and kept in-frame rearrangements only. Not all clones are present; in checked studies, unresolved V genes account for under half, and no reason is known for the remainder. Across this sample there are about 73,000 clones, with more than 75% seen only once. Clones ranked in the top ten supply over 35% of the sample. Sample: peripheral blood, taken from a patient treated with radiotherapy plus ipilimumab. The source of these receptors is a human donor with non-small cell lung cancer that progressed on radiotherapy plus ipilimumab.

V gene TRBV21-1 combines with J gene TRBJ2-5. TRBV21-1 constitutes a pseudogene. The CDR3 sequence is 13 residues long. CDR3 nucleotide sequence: TGTGCCAGCAGCAAAGAGGCCCAAGAGACCCAGTACTTC. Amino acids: CASSKEAQETQYF.

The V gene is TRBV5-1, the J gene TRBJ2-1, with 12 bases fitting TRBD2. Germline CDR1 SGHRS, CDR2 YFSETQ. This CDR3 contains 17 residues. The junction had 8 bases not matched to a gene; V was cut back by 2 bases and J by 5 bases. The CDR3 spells CASSFTSGRLGNNEQFF. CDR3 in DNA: TGCGCCAGCAGCTTTACTAGCGGGAGGCTGGGAAACAATGAGCAGTTCTTC. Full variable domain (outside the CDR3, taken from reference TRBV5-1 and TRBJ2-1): KAGVTQTPRYLIKTRGQQVTLSCSPISGHRSVSWYQQTPGQGLQFLFEYFSETQRNKGNFPGRFSGRQFSNSRSEMNVSTLELGDSALYLCASSFTSGRLGNNEQFFGPGTRLTVL.

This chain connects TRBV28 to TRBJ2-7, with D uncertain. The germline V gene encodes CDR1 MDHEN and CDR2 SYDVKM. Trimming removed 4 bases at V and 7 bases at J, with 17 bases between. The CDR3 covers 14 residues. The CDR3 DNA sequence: TGTGCCAGCAGTTCCAAAAAGGGCGTGCGGGAGCAGTACTTC. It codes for CASSSKKGVREQYF.

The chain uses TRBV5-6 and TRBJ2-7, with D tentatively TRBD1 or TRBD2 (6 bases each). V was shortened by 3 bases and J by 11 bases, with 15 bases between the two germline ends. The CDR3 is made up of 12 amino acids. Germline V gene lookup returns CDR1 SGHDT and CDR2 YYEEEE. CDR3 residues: CASSSRRGPEYF. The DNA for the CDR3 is TGTGCCAGCAGCTCCCGCCGGGGGCCCGAGTACTTC.

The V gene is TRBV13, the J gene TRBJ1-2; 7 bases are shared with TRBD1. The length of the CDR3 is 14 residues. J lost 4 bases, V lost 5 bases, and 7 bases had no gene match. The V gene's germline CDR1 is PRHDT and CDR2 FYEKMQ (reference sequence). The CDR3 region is CASSPREGAYGYTF. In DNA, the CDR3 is TGTGCCAGCAGCCCCAGGGAGGGGGCCTATGGCTACACCTTC.

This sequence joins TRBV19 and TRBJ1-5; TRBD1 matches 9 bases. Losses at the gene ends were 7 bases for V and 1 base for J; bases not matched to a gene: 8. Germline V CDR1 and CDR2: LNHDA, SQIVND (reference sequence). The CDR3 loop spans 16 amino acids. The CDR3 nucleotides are TGTGCCAGTACCCCCTACAGGGGGCGAAGCAATCAGCCCCAGCATTTT. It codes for CASTPYRGRSNQPQHF.

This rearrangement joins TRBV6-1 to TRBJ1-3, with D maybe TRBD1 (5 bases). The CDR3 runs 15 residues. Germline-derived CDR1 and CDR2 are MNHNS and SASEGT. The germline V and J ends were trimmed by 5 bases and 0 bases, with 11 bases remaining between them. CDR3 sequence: CASSRDSLSGNTIYF. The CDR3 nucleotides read TGTGCCAGCAGTCGGGACTCCCTCTCTGGAAACACCATATATTTT.

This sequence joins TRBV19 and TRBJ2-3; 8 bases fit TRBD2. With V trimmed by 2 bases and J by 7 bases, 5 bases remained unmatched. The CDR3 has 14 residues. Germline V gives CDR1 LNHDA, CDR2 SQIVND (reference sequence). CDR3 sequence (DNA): TGTGCCAGTAGTATAAGCGGGAGTGGGAATACGCAGTATTTT. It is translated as CASSISGSGNTQYF.

The CDR3 is CASSRHGTTYNEQFF. CDR3 nucleotide sequence: TGTGCCAGCAGTCGACACGGGACAACCTACAATGAGCAGTTCTTC. The chain uses TRBV6-5 and TRBJ2-1, with D maybe TRBD1 (6 bases). CDR1 and CDR2 (germline): MNHEY, SVGAGI. Trimming shortened V by 5 bases and J by 2 bases, and 13 bases separated the two germline ends. The CDR3 sequence is 15 residues long.

The CDR3 spells CASSLRPADTQYF. The CDR3 DNA sequence: TGCGCCAGCAGCTTGAGACCCGCAGATACGCAGTATTTT. The V call is TRBV5-1, the J call TRBJ2-3, with D hard to call. V lost 1 base, J lost 4 bases, and 7 bases lay in between. This CDR3 contains 13 residues. Germline CDR1 and CDR2: SGHRS and YFSETQ. Complete variable domain (other parts from reference TRBV5-1 and TRBJ2-3): KAGVTQTPRYLIKTRGQQVTLSCSPISGHRSVSWYQQTPGQGLQFLFEYFSETQRNKGNFPGRFSGRQFSNSRSEMNVSTLELGDSALYLCASSLRPADTQYFGPGTRLTVL.

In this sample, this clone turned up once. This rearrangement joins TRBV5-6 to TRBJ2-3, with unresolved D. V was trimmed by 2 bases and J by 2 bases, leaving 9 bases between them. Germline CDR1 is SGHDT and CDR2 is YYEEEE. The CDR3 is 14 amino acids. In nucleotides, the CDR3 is TGTGCCAGCAGCTTTATACAGAACACAGATACGCAGTATTTT. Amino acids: CASSFIQNTDTQYF.

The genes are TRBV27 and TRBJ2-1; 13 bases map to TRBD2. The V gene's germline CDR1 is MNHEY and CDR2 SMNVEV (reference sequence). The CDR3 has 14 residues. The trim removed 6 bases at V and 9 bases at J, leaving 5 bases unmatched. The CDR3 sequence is CASRGLAGTGEQFF. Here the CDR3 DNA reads TGTGCCAGCAGGGGACTAGCGGGAACGGGTGAGCAGTTCTTC.

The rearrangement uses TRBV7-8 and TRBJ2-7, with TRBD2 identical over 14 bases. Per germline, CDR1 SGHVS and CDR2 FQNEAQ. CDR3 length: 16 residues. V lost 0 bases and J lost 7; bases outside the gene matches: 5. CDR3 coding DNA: TGTGCCAGCAGCTTAGCGGGACTAGCGGGAGTTTGGGAGCAGTACGTC. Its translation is CASSLAGLAGVWEQYV.

The CDR3 protein is CASSGGLGTGELFF. CDR3 DNA: TGTGCCAGCAGCGGGGGACTAGGTACCGGGGAGCTGTTTTTT. The chain employs TRBV9 and TRBJ2-2, with 8 bases aligning to TRBD2. CDR1 and CDR2 from the germline V gene are SGDLS and YYNGEE. This CDR3 comprises 14 residues. V was pared by 3 bases and J by 5 bases, with 3 bases of the junction left unmatched. The entire variable domain, with the rest obtained from reference TRBV9 and TRBJ2-2, is as follows: DSGVTQTPKHLITATGQRVTLRCSPRSGDLSVYWYQQSLDQGLQFLIQYYNGEERAKGNILERFSAQQFPDLHSELNLSSLELGDSALYFCASSGGLGTGELFFGEGSRLTVL.

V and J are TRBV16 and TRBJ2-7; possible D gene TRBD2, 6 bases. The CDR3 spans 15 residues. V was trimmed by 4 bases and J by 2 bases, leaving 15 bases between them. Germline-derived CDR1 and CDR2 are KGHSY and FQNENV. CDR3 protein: CASSPTGESPYEQYF. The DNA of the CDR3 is TGTGCCAGCAGCCCCACGGGGGAAAGCCCCTACGAGCAGTACTTC.

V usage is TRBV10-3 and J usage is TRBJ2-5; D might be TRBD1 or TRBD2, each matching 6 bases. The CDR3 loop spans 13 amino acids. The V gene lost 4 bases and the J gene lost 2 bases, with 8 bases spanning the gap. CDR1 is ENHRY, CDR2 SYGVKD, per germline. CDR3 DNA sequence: TGTGCCATCAGTGTAGGGGGGCAAGAGACCCAGTACTTC. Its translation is CAISVGGQETQYF.

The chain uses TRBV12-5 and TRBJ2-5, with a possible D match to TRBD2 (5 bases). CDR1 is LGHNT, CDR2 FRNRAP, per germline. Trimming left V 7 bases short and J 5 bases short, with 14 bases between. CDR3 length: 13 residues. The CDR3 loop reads CASAASGSETQYF. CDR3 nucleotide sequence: TGTGCTAGTGCCGCCAGCGGTTCGGAGACCCAGTACTTC.

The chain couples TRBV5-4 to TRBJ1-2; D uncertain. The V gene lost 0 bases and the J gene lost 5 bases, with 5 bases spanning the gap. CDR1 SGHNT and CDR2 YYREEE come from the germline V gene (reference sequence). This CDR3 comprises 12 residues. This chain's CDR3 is CASSLGGYGYTF. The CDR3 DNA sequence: TGTGCCAGCAGCTTGGGCGGATATGGCTACACCTTC.

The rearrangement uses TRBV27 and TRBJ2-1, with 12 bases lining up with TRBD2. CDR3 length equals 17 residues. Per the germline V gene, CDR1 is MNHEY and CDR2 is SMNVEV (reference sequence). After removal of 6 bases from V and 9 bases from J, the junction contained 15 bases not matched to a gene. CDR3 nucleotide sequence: TGTGCCAGCAGGATGACGTCTAGCGGGAGGGTGTGGGCTGAGCAGTTCTTC. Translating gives CASRMTSSGRVWAEQFF.

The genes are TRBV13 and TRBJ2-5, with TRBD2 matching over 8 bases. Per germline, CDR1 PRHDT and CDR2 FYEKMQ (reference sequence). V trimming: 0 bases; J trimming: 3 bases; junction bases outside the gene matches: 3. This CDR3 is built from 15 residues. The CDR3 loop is CASSLGLAEKETQYF. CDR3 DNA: TGTGCCAGCAGCTTAGGACTAGCGGAAAAAGAGACCCAGTACTTC.

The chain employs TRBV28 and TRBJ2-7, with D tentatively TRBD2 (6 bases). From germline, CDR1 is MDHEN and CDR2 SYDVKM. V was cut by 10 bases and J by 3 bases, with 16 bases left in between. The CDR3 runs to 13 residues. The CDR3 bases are TGTGCCACAACTCCCCGGGGGTACTACGAGCAGTACTTC. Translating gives CATTPRGYYEQYF.

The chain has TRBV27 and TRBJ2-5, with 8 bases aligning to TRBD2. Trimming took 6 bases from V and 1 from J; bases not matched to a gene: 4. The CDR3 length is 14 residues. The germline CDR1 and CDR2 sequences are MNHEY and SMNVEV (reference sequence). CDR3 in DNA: TGTGCCAGCAGGCATCTAGCGGGCCAAGAGACCCAGTACTTC. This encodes CASRHLAGQETQYF.

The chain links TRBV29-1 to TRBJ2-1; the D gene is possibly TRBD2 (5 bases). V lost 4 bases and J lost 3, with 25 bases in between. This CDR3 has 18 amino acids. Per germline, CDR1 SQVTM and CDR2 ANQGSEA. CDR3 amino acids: CSVVGNSRDSQYYNEQFF. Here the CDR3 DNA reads TGCAGCGTTGTAGGGAACAGTCGGGATTCCCAATACTACAATGAGCAGTTCTTC.

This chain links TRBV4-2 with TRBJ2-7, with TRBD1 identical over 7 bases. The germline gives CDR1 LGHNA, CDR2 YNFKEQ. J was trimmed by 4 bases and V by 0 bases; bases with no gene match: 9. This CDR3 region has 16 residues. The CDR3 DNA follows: TGTGCCAGCAGCCAAGATGCGGACAGGACGTTATACGAGCAGTACGTC. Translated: CASSQDADRTLYEQYV.

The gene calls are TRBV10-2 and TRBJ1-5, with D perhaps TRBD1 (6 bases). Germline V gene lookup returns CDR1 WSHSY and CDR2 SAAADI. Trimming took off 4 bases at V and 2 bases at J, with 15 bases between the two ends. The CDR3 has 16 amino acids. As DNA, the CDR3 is TGCGCCAGCAGTGGGGGGGCAGGGGCGGGCAATCAGCCCCAGCATTTT. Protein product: CASSGGAGAGNQPQHF.

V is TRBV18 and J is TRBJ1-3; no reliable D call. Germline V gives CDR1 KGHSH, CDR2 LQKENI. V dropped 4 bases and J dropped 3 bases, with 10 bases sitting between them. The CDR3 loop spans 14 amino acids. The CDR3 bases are TGTGCCAGCTCACTATCCGGCGGTGGAAACACCATATATTTT. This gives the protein CASSLSGGGNTIYF.

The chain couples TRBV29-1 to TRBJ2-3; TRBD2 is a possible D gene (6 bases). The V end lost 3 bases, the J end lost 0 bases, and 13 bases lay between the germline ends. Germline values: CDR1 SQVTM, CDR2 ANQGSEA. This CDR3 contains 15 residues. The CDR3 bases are TGCAGCGTTGACCCCGCGAGCGGGAGCACAGATACGCAGTATTTT. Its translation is CSVDPASGSTDTQYF.

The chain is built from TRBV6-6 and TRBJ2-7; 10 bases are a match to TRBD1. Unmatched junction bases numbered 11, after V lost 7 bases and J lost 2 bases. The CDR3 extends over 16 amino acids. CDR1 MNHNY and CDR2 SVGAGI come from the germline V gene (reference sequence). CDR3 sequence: CASIPGQGTYAYEQYF. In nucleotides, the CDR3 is TGTGCCAGCATTCCGGGACAGGGGACGTATGCCTACGAGCAGTACTTC.

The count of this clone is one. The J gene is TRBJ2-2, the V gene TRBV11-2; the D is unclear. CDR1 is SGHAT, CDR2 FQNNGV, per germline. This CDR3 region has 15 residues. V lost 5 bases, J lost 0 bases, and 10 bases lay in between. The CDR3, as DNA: TGTGCCAGCAGCGGATTAGCAGCGAACACCGGGGAGCTGTTTTTT. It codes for CASSGLAANTGELFF.

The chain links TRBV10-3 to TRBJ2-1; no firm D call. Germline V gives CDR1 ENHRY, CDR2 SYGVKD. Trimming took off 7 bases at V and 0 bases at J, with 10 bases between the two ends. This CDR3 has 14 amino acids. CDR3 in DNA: TGTGCCATCACAGACGAGAGCTCCTACAATGAGCAGTTCTTC. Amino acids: CAITDESSYNEQFF.

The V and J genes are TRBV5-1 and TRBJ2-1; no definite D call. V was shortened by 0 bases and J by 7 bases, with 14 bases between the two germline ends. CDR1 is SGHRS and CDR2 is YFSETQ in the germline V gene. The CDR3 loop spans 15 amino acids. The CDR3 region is CASSLELNQANEQFF. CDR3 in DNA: TGCGCCAGCAGCTTGGAACTAAACCAGGCAAATGAGCAGTTCTTC.

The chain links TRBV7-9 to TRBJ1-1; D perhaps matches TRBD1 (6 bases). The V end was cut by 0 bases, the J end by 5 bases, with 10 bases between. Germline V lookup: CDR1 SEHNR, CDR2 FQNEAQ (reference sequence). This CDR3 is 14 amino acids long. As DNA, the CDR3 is TGTGCCAGCAGCTTAGCGCAGGGGCAGACTGAAGCTTTCTTT. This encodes CASSLAQGQTEAFF.